The clone carrying this T cell receptor (beta chain) was picked up a small number of times. The antigen remains undetermined. The junction differs from germline at one of its ends, possibly a read error. The sample comes from a study of T-cell reconstitution after alpha-beta-depleted transplantation in children. This CDR3 contains 18 residues. Germline loops: CDR1 SGHRS, CDR2 YFSETQ. The TCRbeta library incorporated unique molecular identifiers. TCRdb fed the PCR reads into MiXCR, producing one record per CDR3 protein. The sample lists a few hundred thousand distinct CDR3 sequences, approximately 30% seen once, with under 45% in the top ten. Whole-study findings and limits: Reported findings indicate that, about two months after transplant, alpha-beta T cells came from several hundred expanded clones, which were derived from non-depleted graft cells.

Sequencing used PBMCs, obtained before TCRalphabeta/CD19-depleted stem cell transplant. This chain links TRBV5-1 with TRBJ2-2; 16 bases are shared with TRBD2. The clonotype was recovered from a boy younger than two with Wiskott-Aldrich syndrome, due to receive a stem cell transplant. The CDR3, as DNA: TGTGCCAGCAGCTCGGGACTAGCGGGAGGGACGAACACCGGGGAGCTGTTTTTT. Protein: CASSSGLAGGTNTGELFF.